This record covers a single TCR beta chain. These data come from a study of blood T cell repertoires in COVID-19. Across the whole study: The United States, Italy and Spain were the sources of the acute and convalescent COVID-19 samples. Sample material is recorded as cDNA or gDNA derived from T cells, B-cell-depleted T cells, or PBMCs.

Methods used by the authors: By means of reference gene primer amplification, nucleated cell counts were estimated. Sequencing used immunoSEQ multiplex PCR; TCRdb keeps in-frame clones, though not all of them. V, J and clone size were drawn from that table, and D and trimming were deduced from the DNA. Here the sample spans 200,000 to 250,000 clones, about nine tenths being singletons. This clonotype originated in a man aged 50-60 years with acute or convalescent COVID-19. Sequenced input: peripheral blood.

The CDR3 sequence: CASSRGQGGYNEQFF. The CDR3, as DNA: TGTGCCAGTAGCCGAGGACAGGGGGGGTACAATGAGCAGTTCTTC. The chain recombines TRBV19 with TRBJ2-1; TRBD1 aligns across 10 bases. V shed 6 bases and J 4 bases; nucleotides not matched to a gene: 6. CDR1 and CDR2 from the germline V gene are LNHDA and SQIVND (reference sequence). This CDR3 region has 15 residues.